Listed here is a single TCR beta chain. Antigen specificity is unknown. CDR3 size: 14 residues. V was clipped by 2 bases and J by 2 bases, with 11 bases between them. CDR1 and CDR2 from the germline V gene are SGDLS and YYNGEE. These data belong to a study of cytomegalovirus exposure and HLA in healthy donors. Study results and caveats: Later, TCR association rates were found to vary by HLA locus, highest for DRB1 and lowest for HLA-C.

Both 60 Vbeta primers and 13 Jbeta primers went into the PCR. Some clones are missing from TCRdb's copy, which holds only in-frame ones; the method was immunoSEQ multiplex PCR. The data contain more than 150,000 clones, roughly 87% of them seen just once; the ten biggest clones take up about 0.21%. The specimen was PBMCs. The rearrangement uses TRBV9 and TRBJ2-7; D might be TRBD1 (5 bases). The sequence derives from a girl in the first two years of life in good health and CMV-seronegative. CDR3 sequence (DNA): TGTGCCAGCAGCGTCAGTGACAGAGCCTACGAGCAGTACTTC. Translation gives CASSVSDRAYEQYF. The whole variable domain, remainder taken from reference TRBV9 and TRBJ2-7, is DSGVTQTPKHLITATGQRVTLRCSPRSGDLSVYWYQQSLDQGLQFLIQYYNGEERAKGNILERFSAQQFPDLHSELNLSSLELGDSALYFCASSVSDRAYEQYFGPGTRLTVT.